The sequence of this T cell receptor (beta chain) was determined in a study of blood T cell repertoires in COVID-19. Study context: Samples taken during acute and convalescent COVID-19 were collected in the United States, Italy and Spain. The cDNA or gDNA used as material had been derived from T cells, B-cell-depleted T cells, or PBMCs.

The CDR3 runs 12 residues. The V gene's germline CDR1 is SQVTM and CDR2 ANQGSEA. Trimming removed 7 bases from V and 5 bases from J; junction bases left unmatched: 5. How the authors handled the data: Counts of nucleated cells, estimated from reference gene primer amplification, were obtained. TCRdb keeps only in-frame clones here, not all; method: immunoSEQ multiplex PCR. Clonal size and the V and J genes are those of that table, whereas D and trimming came from the DNA. Among some 220,000 clones, roughly 84% were seen once, and the ten largest hold 9.7%. Sequenced input: peripheral blood. The receptor comes from a man aged 45-65 years with active or convalescent COVID-19. The chain carries TRBV29-1 and TRBJ2-3, with 8 bases identical to TRBD1. This CDR3 reads CSARGQVDTQYF. CDR3 nucleotides: TGCAGCGCCAGGGGGCAGGTAGATACGCAGTATTTT.